A single TCR beta chain is shown here with its context. Its antigen is still unknown. These data originate in a study of human T cells and chemical hapten exposure. Study-wide background: For the roughly 25-week duration of the study, patients were given weekly doses of diphenylcyclopropenone on the scalp. TCR yield per sample varied, mainly due to pooled library volumes.

Time point defined: pre-sensitization, week 0. Treatment: therapeutic diphenylcyclopropenone sensitization with weekly scalp DPC. Individual cDNA molecules (in the library) carried attached unique molecular identifiers. TCRdb processed the RACE reads anew with MiXCR; each CDR3 protein has one entry. Seen here are a few hundred thousand distinct CDR3 sequences, about 5% observed once, and the top ten hold under 9.5%. Whole-study findings and limits: High-frequency TCRs, those above 1 in 1000, stayed the same after DPC sensitization.

V shed 2 bases and J 7 bases; nucleotides not matched to a gene: 8. The CDR3 spans 16 residues. CDR1 and CDR2 from the germline V gene are MNHEY and SVGAGI. The chain joins TRBV6-5 to TRBJ2-1; the match to TRBD2 covers 10 bases. This TCR was recovered from a woman under 30 with alopecia areata. Some clones in this sample may be carry-over from other donors' samples. The material was whole blood, obtained in connection with sensitization to the hapten diphenylcyclopropenone (DPC). CDR3 sequence reads: CASSYPPSGGGNEQFF. The CDR3 region has the DNA TGTGCCAGCAGTTACCCCCCTAGCGGGGGCGGGAATGAGCAGTTCTTC.